The 21 T cell receptor beta chains in this list originate from one sample, sequenced in a study of blood T cell repertoires in COVID-19. Clones were read by immunoSEQ multiplex PCR, and TCRdb kept only the in-frame ones, dropping some. The sample lists tens of thousands of clones; about 81% were seen once. Material for sequencing was peripheral blood. The receptors originated from a human donor in a cohort sampled during active COVID-19.

The table lists this clone with a count of one. The chain links TRBV19 to TRBJ2-1; 7 bases line up with TRBD2. CDR1 is LNHDA, CDR2 SQIVND, per germline (reference sequence). There are 16 residues in the CDR3. Trimming took 5 bases from V and 7 from J; bases not matched to a gene: 14. For the CDR3, the DNA is TGTGCCAGTAGTGGCACCGGACTAGGAGAGAGGAATGAGCAGTTCTTC. Translated, it gives CASSGTGLGERNEQFF.

The V gene is TRBV4-1, the J gene TRBJ1-1; D perhaps matches TRBD1 (5 bases). The length of the CDR3 is 14 residues. V was pared by 0 bases and J by 0 bases, with 5 bases between. The V gene's germline CDR1 is MGHRA and CDR2 YSYEKL. The CDR3: CASSQDRVNTEAFF. The CDR3 coding sequence is TGCGCCAGCAGCCAAGACAGGGTGAACACTGAAGCTTTCTTT.

This chain links TRBV4-1 with TRBJ2-1; TRBD2 aligns across 7 bases. CDR1 and CDR2 from the germline V gene are MGHRA and YSYEKL. The CDR3 contains 18 residues. V lost 3 bases, J lost 4 bases, and 15 bases stayed unmatched. The CDR3 sequence is CASSQVLTSETPYNEQFF. The CDR3, as DNA: TGCGCCAGCAGCCAGGTATTAACTAGCGAAACCCCATACAATGAGCAGTTCTTC.

The V gene is TRBV19, the J gene TRBJ2-7; a possible D gene is TRBD2 (6 bases). Deletions cut 6 bases from V and 6 bases from J, with 18 bases between. The CDR3 covers 14 residues. Germline V gene lookup returns CDR1 LNHDA and CDR2 SQIVND (reference sequence). For the CDR3, the DNA is TGTGCCAGTAGCCCGGAGGGGAGTTGGCCCGAGCAGTACTTC. Translating gives CASSPEGSWPEQYF.

The CDR3 loop reads CASSYVSGGSHYGYTF. The CDR3 region has the DNA TGTGCCAGCAGTTACGTGTCAGGGGGGTCCCACTATGGCTACACCTTC. The chain links TRBV6-5 to TRBJ1-2; TRBD1 matches at 7 bases. Losses at the gene ends were 2 bases for V and 3 bases for J; bases not matched to a gene: 9. The germline CDR1 and CDR2 sequences are MNHEY and SVGAGI. The CDR3 length is 16 residues.

This chain joins TRBV19 and TRBJ2-3; possible D gene TRBD2, 6 bases. V was shortened by 3 bases and J by 1 base, with 11 bases between the two germline ends. The CDR3 contains 15 residues. Germline V gene data show CDR1 as LNHDA and CDR2 as SQIVND (reference sequence). CDR3 DNA: TGTGCCAGTAGTATGGCGGGGTCAGGCACAGATACGCAGTATTTT. As protein: CASSMAGSGTDTQYF.

This clone was seen a few times. The chain is built from TRBV5-1 and TRBJ1-2; perhaps TRBD1 as D (5 bases). CDR1 and CDR2 (germline): SGHRS, YFSETQ. Trimming removed 4 bases from V and 4 bases from J, with 8 bases in between. This CDR3 region has 12 residues. This CDR3 reads CASSSDSYGYTF. DNA for the CDR3: TGCGCCAGCAGCAGTGACAGCTATGGCTACACCTTC.

The chain carries TRBV19 and TRBJ1-2; D may be TRBD1 (5 bases). The V and J ends lost 7 bases and 0 bases respectively, with 15 bases between them. CDR3 length: 15 residues. CDR1 and CDR2 (germline): LNHDA, SQIVND (reference sequence). The chain's CDR3 is CASKVGRVTNYGYTF. CDR3 bases: TGTGCCAGTAAAGTGGGCAGGGTCACTAACTATGGCTACACCTTC.

This clone occurred once. The CDR3 coding sequence is TGTGCCAGCAGCGTATTTGGGGGGAGCTCCTACAATGAGCAGTTCTTC. Protein: CASSVFGGSSYNEQFF. The chain joins TRBV9 to TRBJ2-1; possible D gene TRBD2, 6 bases. V was trimmed by 1 base and J by 0 bases, leaving 11 bases between them. The germline CDR1 and CDR2 sequences are SGDLS and YYNGEE. The CDR3 is 16 amino acids.

A single count supports this clone. J is TRBJ1-1 and V is TRBV5-5, with 9 positions matching TRBD1. Germline V lookup: CDR1 SGHKS, CDR2 YYEKEE (reference sequence). The CDR3 is made up of 14 amino acids. With 3 bases clipped from V and 4 bases from J, the junction kept 4 bases outside the gene matches. The CDR3 nucleotides read TGTGCCAGCAGCTGGAGGGACAGGGCCACTGAAGCTTTCTTT. The encoded protein is CASSWRDRATEAFF.

This clone was recorded only once. The chain joins TRBV15 to TRBJ1-5, with 7 bases matching TRBD1. Trimming removed 5 bases from V and 4 bases from J; junction bases left unmatched: 5. This CDR3 has 14 amino acids. Germline V gene data show CDR1 as LNHNV and CDR2 as YYDKDF (reference sequence). CDR3 DNA: TGTGCCACCAGCTCTGGACAGGTTAATCAGCCCCAGCATTTT. Translating it yields CATSSGQVNQPQHF.

This clone was counted a few times. V and J are TRBV5-1 and TRBJ2-2; 8 nucleotides match TRBD2. The V gene end was trimmed by 0 bases and the J gene end by 7 bases; junction bases not matched to a gene: 11. Germline V gene sequence: CDR1 SGHRS, CDR2 YFSETQ. The length of the CDR3 is 17 residues. Written as DNA, the CDR3 is TGCGCCAGCAGCTTGGTGGTAGCGGGACGAGGCCGCGGGGAGCTGTTTTTT. It translates to CASSLVVAGRGRGELFF. The full variable domain, with the rest looked up from reference TRBV5-1 and TRBJ2-2, is KAGVTQTPRYLIKTRGQQVTLSCSPISGHRSVSWYQQTPGQGLQFLFEYFSETQRNKGNFPGRFSGRQFSNSRSEMNVSTLELGDSALYLCASSLVVAGRGRGELFFGEGSRLTVL.

The chain has TRBV19 and TRBJ2-1; D uncertain. Germline values: CDR1 LNHDA, CDR2 SQIVND (reference sequence). The CDR3 length is 16 residues. Trimming cost V 9 bases and J 1 base, with 19 bases left between them. Written as DNA, the CDR3 is TGTGCCAGCAGTCACACCGCCTGGAGTTCCTACAATGAGCAGTTCTTC. This encodes CASSHTAWSSYNEQFF.

V is TRBV27 and J is TRBJ2-7; 7 bases match TRBD1. With 2 bases clipped from V and 3 bases from J, the junction kept 4 bases outside the gene matches. Germline CDR1 and CDR2: MNHEY and SMNVEV (reference sequence). This CDR3 region has 14 residues. CDR3 in amino acids: CASSLGTVNYEQYF. DNA of the CDR3: TGTGCCAGCAGTTTAGGGACAGTCAACTACGAGCAGTACTTC.

A few counts support this clone. The chain employs TRBV12-3 or TRBV12-4 and TRBJ2-7; D not resolved. V was trimmed by 3 bases and J by 5 bases, leaving 11 bases between them. CDR3 length: 13 amino acids. The CDR3 nucleotides are TGTGCCAGCAGTTTTGGGCCCGTCGACGAGCAGTACTTC. Protein product: CASSFGPVDEQYF.

The chain joins TRBV3-1 (or the pseudogene TRBV3-2) to TRBJ2-7, with 7 bases matching TRBD2. CDR1 LGHDT and CDR2 YNNKEL come from the germline V gene (reference sequence). CDR3 size: 12 residues. The V gene end was trimmed by 1 base and the J gene end by 12 bases; junction bases not matched to a gene: 6. This CDR3 reads CASSQGRTSPYF. CDR3 nucleotide sequence: TGTGCCAGCAGCCAAGGACGGACTAGTCCGTACTTC.

This rearrangement joins TRBV7-8 to TRBJ1-1; D gene unclear. Deletions cut 0 bases from V and 6 bases from J, with 14 bases between. Germline CDR1 and CDR2: SGHVS and FQNEAQ. The CDR3 covers 15 residues. The CDR3 DNA reads TGTGCCAGCAGCTTAGCCCACACTACCCGCGCTGAAGCTTTCTTT. Its protein product is CASSLAHTTRAEAFF.

The chain links TRBV5-5 to TRBJ1-4; TRBD1 might be the D (5 bases). The CDR3 spans 14 residues. Germline V CDR1 and CDR2: SGHKS, YYEKEE (reference sequence). Trimming left V 3 bases short and J 8 bases short, with 14 bases between. As DNA, the CDR3 is TGTGCCAGCAGCTCCGACAGTAAGAAGGAAAAACTGTTTTTT. The encoded protein is CASSSDSKKEKLFF.

This clone was detected once. The chain recombines TRBV16 with TRBJ1-4; TRBD1 matches 7 bases. The CDR3 spans 15 residues. After removal of 2 bases from V and 5 bases from J, the junction contained 5 bases not matched to a gene. Germline V gives CDR1 KGHSY, CDR2 FQNENV. CDR3 sequence: CASSQVGGRNEKLFF. The CDR3 DNA sequence: TGTGCCAGCAGCCAAGTAGGGGGCAGGAATGAAAAACTGTTTTTT.

The rearrangement joins TRBV6-5 to TRBJ2-7, with no clear D. The CDR3 runs to 13 residues. Trimming stripped 2 bases from V and 2 bases from J, with 7 bases between. Germline-derived CDR1 and CDR2 are MNHEY and SVGAGI. CDR3 amino acids: CASSYGQTYEQYF. The DNA for the CDR3 is TGTGCCAGCAGTTACGGGCAGACCTACGAGCAGTACTTC.

This chain uses TRBV3-1 (or the pseudogene TRBV3-2) with TRBJ1-5; D possibly corresponds to TRBD1 (5 bases). Germline CDR1 and CDR2: LGHDT and YNNKEL (reference sequence). The ends were cut back, 6 bases at V and 5 bases at J, with 11 bases in the middle. This CDR3 comprises 13 residues. In DNA form, the CDR3 reads TGTGCCAGCAGTTCAGGGCCCGATCAGCCCCAGCATTTT. It specifies CASSSGPDQPQHF.